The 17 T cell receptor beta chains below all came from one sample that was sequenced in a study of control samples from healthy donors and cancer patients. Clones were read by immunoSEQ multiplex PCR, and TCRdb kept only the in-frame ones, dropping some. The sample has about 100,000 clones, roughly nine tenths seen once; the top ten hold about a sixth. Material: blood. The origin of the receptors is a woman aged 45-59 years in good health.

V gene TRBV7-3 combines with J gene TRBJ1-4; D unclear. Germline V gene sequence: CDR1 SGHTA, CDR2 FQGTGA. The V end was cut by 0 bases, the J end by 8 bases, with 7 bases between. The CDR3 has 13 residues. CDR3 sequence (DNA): TGTGCCAGCAGCTTAACGGCTGGGGAAAAACTGTTTTTT. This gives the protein CASSLTAGEKLFF.

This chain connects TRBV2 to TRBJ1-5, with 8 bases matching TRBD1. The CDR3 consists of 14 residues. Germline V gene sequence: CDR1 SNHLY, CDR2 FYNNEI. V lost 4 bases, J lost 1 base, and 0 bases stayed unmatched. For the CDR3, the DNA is TGTGCCAGCAGTGGACAGGGGAGCAATCAGCCCCAGCATTTT. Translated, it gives CASSGQGSNQPQHF.

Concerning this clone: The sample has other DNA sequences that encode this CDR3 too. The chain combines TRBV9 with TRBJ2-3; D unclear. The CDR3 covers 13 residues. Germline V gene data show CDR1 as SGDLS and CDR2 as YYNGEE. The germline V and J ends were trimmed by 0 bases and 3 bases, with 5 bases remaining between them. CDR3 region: CASSVGVTDTQYF. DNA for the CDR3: TGTGCCAGCAGCGTAGGAGTAACAGATACGCAGTATTTT.

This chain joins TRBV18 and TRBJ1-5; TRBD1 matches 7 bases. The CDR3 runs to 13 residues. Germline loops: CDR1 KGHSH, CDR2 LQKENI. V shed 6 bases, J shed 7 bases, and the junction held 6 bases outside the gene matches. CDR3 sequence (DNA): TGTGCCAGCTCGACAGGGTTGGTACAGCCCCAGCATTTT. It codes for CASSTGLVQPQHF.

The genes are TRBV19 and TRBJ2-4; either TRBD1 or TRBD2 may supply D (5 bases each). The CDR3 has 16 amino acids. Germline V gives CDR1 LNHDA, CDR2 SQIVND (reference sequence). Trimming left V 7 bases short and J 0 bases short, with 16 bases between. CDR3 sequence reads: CASTPGQGRAKNIQYF. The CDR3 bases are TGTGCCAGTACCCCGGGGCAGGGAAGAGCCAAAAACATTCAGTACTTC.

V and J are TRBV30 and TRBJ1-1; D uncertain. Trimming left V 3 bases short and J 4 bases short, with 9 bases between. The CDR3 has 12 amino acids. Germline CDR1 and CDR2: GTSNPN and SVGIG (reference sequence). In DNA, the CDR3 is TGTGCCTGGAGCGTGGCCCGCACTGAAGCTTTCTTT. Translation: CAWSVARTEAFF.

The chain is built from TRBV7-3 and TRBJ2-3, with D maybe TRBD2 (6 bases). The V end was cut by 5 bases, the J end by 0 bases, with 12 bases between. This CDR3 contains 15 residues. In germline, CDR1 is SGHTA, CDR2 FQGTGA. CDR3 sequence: CASSPGVSSTDTQYF. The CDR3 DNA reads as TGTGCCAGCAGCCCGGGAGTCTCTAGCACAGATACGCAGTATTTT.

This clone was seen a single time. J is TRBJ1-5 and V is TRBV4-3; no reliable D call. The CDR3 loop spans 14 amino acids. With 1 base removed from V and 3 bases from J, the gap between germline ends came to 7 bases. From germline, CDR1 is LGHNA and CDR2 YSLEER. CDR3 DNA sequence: TGCGCCAGCAGCCAAGGGTGGGTCAATCAGCCCCAGCATTTT. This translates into CASSQGWVNQPQHF.

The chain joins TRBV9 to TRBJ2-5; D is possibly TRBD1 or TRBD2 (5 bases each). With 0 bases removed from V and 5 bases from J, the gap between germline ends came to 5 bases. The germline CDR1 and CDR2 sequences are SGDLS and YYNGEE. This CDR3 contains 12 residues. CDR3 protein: CASSVGGETQYF. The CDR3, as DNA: TGTGCCAGCAGCGTAGGGGGGGAGACCCAGTACTTC.

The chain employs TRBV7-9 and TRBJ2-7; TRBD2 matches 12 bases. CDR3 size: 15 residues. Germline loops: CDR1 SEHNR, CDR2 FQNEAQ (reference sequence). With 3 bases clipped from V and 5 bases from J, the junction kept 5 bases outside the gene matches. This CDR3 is CASSFLAGGPHEQYV. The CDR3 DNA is TGTGCCAGCAGCTTCCTAGCGGGAGGGCCACACGAGCAGTACGTC.

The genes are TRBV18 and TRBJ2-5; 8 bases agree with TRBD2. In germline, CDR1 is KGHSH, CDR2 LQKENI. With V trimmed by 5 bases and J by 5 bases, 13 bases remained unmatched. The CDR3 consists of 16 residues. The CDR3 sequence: CASSSSSATGGETQYF. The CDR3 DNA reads TGTGCCAGCTCATCCTCTTCGGCGACGGGGGGGGAGACCCAGTACTTC. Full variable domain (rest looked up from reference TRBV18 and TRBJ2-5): NAGVMQNPRHLVRRRGQEARLRCSPMKGHSHVYWYRQLPEEGLKFMVYLQKENIIDESGMPKERFSAEFPKEGPSILRIQQVVRGDSAAYFCASSSSSATGGETQYFGPGTRLLVL.

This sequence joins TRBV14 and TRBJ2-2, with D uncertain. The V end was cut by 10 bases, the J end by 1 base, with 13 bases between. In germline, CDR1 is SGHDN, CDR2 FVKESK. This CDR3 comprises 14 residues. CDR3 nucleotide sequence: TGTGCCACCCAAGTATGGGGGAACACCGGGGAGCTGTTTTTT. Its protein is CATQVWGNTGELFF.

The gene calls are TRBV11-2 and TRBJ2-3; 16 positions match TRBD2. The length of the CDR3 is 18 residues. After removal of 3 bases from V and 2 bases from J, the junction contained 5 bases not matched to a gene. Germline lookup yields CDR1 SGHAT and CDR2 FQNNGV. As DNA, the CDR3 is TGTGCCAGCAGCTTCCCGGGACTAGCGGGGGGGCACACAGATACGCAGTATTTT. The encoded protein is CASSFPGLAGGHTDTQYF.

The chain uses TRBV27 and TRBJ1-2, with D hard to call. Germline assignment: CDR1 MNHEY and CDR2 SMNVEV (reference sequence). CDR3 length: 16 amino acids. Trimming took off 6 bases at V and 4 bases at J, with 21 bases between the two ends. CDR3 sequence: CASRQNVGWEAYGYTF. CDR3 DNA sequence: TGTGCCAGCAGACAAAACGTGGGATGGGAGGCCTATGGCTACACCTTC.

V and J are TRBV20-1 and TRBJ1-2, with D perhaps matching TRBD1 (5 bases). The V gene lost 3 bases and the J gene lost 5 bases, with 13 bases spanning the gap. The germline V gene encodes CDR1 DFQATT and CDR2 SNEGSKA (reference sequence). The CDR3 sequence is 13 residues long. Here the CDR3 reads CSASTGGRYGYTF. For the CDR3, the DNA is TGCAGTGCTAGTACTGGGGGGAGATATGGCTACACCTTC.

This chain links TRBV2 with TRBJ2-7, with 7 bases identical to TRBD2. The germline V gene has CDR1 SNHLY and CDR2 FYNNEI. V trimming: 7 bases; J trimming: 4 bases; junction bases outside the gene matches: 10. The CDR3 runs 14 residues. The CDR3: CASIRSEGGYEQYV. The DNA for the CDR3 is TGTGCCAGCATCCGAAGTGAGGGAGGGTACGAGCAGTACGTC.

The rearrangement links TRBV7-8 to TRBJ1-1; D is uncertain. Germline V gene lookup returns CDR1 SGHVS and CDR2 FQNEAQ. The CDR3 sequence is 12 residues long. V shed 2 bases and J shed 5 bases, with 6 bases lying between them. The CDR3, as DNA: TGTGCCAGCAGCTTAATTTCGACTGAAGCTTTCTTT. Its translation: CASSLISTEAFF.